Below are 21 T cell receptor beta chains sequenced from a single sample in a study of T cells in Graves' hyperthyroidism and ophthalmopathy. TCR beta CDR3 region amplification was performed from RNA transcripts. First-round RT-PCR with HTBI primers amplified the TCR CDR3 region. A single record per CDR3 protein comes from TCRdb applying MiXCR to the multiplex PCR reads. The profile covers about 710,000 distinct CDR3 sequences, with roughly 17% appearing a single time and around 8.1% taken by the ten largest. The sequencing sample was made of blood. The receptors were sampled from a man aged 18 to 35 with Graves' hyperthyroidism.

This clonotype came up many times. Here the CDR3 DNA reads TGTGCCAGCAGATACAGGGTTTCCTCCTACAATGAGCAGTTCTTC. This sequence encodes CASRYRVSSYNEQFF. The chain links TRBV28 to TRBJ2-1; possibly TRBD1 for D (6 bases). Germline-derived CDR1 and CDR2 are MDHEN and SYDVKM. V was pared by 6 bases and J by 0 bases, with 12 bases between. The CDR3 contains 15 residues.

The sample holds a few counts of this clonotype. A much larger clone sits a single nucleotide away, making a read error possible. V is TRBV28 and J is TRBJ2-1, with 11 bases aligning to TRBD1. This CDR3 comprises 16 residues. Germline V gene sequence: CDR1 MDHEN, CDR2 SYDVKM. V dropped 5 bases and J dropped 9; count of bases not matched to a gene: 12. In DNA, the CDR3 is TGTGCCAGCAGTCTCCCGGGACAGGGGGTAGGAAGTGAGCAGTTCTTC. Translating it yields CASSLPGQGVGSEQFF.

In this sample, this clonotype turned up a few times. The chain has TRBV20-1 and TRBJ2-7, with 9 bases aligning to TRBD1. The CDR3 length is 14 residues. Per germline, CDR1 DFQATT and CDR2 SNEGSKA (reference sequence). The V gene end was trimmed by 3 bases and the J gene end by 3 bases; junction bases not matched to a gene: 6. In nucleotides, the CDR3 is TGCAGTGCTAGGAAGACAGGGGGTCGCTACGAGCAGTACTTC. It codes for CSARKTGGRYEQYF.

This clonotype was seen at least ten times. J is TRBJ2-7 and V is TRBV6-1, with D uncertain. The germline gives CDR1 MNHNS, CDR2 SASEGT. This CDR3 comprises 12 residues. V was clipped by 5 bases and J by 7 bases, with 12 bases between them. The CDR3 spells CASSSAPEEQYF. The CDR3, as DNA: TGTGCCAGCAGTTCCGCTCCCGAGGAGCAGTACTTC.

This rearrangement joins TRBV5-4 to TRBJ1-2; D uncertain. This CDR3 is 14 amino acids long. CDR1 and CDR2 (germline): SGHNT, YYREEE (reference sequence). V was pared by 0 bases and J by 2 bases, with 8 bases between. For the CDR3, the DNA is TGTGCCAGCAGCTTGGAGACGGAAAACTATGGCTACACCTTC. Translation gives CASSLETENYGYTF.

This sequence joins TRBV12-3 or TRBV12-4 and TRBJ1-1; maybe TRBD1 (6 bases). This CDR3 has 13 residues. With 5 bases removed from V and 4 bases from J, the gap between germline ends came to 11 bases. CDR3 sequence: CASSKGVSTEAFF. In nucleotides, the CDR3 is TGTGCCAGCAGTAAGGGGGTCAGCACTGAAGCTTTCTTT.

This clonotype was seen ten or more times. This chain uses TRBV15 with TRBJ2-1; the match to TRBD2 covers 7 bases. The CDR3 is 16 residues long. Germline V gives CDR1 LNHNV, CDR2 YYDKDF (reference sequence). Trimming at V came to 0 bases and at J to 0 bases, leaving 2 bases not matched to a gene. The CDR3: CATSRELASSYNEQFF. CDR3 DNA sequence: TGTGCCACCAGCAGAGAACTAGCGAGCTCCTACAATGAGCAGTTCTTC.

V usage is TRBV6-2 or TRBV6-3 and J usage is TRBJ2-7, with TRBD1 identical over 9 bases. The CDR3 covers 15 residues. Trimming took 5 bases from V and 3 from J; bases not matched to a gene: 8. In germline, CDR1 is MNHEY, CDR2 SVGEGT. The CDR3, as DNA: TGTGCCAGCAGTAACGCCGGGACAGGGAGCTACGAGCAGTACTTC. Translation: CASSNAGTGSYEQYF.

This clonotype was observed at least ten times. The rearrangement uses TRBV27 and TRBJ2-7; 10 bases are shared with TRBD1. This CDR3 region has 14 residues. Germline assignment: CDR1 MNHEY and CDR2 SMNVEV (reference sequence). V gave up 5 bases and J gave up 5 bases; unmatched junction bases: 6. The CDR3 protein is CASSQDRGFDEQYF. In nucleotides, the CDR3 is TGTGCCAGCAGTCAGGACAGGGGGTTCGACGAGCAGTACTTC.

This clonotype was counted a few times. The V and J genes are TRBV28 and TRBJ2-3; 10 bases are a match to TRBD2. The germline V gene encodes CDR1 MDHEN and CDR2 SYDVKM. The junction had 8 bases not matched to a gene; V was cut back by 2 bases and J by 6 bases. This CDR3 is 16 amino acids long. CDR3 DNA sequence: TGTGCCAGCAGTTTAGGGCTAGCGGGAGTAGAGGATACGCAGTATTTT. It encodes CASSLGLAGVEDTQYF.

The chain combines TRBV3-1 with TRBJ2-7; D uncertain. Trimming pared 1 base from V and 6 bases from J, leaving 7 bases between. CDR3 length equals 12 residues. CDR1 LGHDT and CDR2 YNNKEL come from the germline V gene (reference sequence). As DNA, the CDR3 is TGTGCCAGCAGCCAAGGAAATGGCGAGCAGTACTTC. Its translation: CASSQGNGEQYF.

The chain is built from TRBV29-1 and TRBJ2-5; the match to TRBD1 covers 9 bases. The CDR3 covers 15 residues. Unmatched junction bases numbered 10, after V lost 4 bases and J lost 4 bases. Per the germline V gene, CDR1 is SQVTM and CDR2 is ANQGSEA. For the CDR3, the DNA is TGCAGCGTTGTACCCCCTACAGGGGGCCCAGAGACCCAGTACTTC. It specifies CSVVPPTGGPETQYF.

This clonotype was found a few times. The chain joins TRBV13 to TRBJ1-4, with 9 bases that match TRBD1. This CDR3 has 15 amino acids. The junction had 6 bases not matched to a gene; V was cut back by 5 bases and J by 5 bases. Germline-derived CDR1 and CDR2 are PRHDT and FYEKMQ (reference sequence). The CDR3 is CASSLPGTGNEKLFF. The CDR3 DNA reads TGTGCCAGCAGCCTTCCCGGGACAGGGAATGAAAAACTGTTTTTT.

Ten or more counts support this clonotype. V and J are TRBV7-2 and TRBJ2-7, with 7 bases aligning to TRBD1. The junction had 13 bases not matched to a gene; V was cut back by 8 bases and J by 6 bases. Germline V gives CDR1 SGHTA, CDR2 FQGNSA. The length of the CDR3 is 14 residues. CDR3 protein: CASLGPGGFSEQYF. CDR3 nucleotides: TGTGCCAGCCTAGGGCCAGGGGGTTTCTCCGAGCAGTACTTC.

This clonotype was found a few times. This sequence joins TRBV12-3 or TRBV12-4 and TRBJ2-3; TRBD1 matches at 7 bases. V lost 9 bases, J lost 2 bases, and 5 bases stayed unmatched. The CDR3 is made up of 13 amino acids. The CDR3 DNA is TGTGCCAGTATGACAGGGACCACAGATACGCAGTATTTT. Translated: CASMTGTTDTQYF.

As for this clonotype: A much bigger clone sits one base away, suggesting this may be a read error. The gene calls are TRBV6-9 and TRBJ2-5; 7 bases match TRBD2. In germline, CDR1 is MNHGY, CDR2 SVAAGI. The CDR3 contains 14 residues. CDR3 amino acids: CASSSGRPQGTQYF. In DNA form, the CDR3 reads TGTGCCAGCAGTTCCGGGAGGCCCCAAGGGACCCAGTACTTC.

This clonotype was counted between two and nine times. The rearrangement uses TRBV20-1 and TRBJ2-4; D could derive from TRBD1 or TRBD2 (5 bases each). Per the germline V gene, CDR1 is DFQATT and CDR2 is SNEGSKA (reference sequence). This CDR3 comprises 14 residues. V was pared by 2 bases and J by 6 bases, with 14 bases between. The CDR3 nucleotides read TGCAGTGCTAGACCAACAGTTGGGACAAACATTCAGTACTTC. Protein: CSARPTVGTNIQYF.

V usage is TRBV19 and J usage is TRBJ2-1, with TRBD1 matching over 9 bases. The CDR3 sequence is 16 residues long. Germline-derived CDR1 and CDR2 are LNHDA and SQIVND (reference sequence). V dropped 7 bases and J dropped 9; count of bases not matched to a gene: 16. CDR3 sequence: CASNHRPDRGWGEQFF. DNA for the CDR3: TGTGCCAGTAACCACCGACCGGACAGGGGATGGGGTGAGCAGTTCTTC.

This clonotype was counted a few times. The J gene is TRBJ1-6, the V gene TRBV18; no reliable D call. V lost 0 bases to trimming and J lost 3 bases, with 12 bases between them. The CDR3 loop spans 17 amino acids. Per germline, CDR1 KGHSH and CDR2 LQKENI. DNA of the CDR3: TGTGCCAGCTCACCACCGTCACAGCCCATCTATAATTCACCCCTCCACTTT. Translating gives CASSPPSQPIYNSPLHF.

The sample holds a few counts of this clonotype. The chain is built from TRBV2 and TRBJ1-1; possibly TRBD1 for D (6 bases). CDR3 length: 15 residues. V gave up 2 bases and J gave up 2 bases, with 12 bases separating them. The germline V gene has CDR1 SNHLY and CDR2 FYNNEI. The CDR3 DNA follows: TGTGCCAGCAGTGAATTTGGACAGCCCAACACTGAAGCTTTCTTT. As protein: CASSEFGQPNTEAFF.

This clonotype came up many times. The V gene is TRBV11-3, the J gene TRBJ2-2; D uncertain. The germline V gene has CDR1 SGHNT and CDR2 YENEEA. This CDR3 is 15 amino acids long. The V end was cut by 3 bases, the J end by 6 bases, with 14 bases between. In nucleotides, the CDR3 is TGTGCCAGCAGCTTTGGCAGGAGAGGTTCCGGGGAGCTGTTTTTT. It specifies CASSFGRRGSGELFF. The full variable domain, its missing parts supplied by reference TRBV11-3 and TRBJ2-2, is EAGVVQSPRYKIIEKKQPVAFWCNPISGHNTLYWYLQNLGQGPELLIRYENEEAVDDSQLPKDRFSAERLKGVDSTLKIQPAELGDSAVYLCASSFGRRGSGELFFGEGSRLTVL.